This T cell receptor beta chain was obtained from a study of T cell repertoires in cytomegalovirus infection. Overall study: CMV epitopes, recently identified HLA-C-restricted and well-studied HLA-B-restricted, were used. Through public TCR beta signatures, both CMV infection and matching HLA type were indicated. Whole-study results and caveats: The response measured ex vivo was dominated by TCR beta clonotypes (HLA-C-restricted and CMV-specific).

This CDR3 spans 10 amino acids. CDR1 is SEHNR, CDR2 FQNEAQ, per germline (reference sequence). Trimming removed 7 bases at V and 3 bases at J, with 3 bases between. TCRdb re-analysed the reads in MiXCR, keeping a single row per CDR3 protein. The top ten hold 50% to 65% of the sample, which has around 70,000 distinct CDR3 sequences, 25% to 30% seen once. This clonotype was picked up a small number of times. Its matching antigen is unknown. The source was CD8+ T cells from cultured PBMCs, collected from culture after CMV antigen stimulation. The source of this sequence is a human donor in good health (CMV status not recorded). Some clones in this sample may be carry-over from other donors' samples. This chain uses TRBV7-9 with TRBJ1-1, with unresolved D. This CDR3 reads CASTDTEAFF. The CDR3 region has the DNA TGTGCCAGCACCGACACTGAAGCTTTCTTT.